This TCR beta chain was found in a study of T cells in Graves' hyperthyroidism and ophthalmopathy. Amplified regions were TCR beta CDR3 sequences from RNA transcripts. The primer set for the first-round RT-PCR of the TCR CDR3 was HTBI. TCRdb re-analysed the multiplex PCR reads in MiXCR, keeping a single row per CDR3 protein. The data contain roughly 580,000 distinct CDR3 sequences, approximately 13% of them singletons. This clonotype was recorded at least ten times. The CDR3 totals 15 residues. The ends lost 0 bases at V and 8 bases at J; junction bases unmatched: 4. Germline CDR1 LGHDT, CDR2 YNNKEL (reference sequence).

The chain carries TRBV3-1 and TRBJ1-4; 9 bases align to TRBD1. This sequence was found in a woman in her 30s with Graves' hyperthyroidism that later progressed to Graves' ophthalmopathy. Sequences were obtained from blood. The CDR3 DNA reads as TGTGCCAGCAGCCAAGATGGGACAGGGTCCGAAAAACTGTTTTTT. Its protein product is CASSQDGTGSEKLFF.